These 14 T cell receptor beta chains were all obtained from the same sample, sequenced in a study of OX40 agonist ivuxolimab in advanced cancers. The table came from immunoSEQ multiplex PCR; TCRdb's copy has only in-frame clones and leaves some out. The sample has around 53,000 clones; less than 90% are singletons. Sequenced material: CD4+ or CD8+ T cells sorted from blood, taken in a trial of the OX40 agonist ivuxolimab. All receptors derive from an adult with an advanced solid tumor such as melanoma, head and neck, liver or kidney cancer.

The rearrangement uses TRBV7-2 and TRBJ2-1, with a possible D match to TRBD2 (5 bases). V dropped 5 bases and J dropped 7 bases, with 15 bases sitting between them. This CDR3 has 14 amino acids. Germline V gene lookup returns CDR1 SGHTA and CDR2 FQGNSA. The CDR3 spells CASSPTQRKNEQFF. The CDR3, as DNA: TGTGCCAGCAGCCCAACGCAGCGGAAAAATGAGCAGTTCTTC.

The genes are TRBV5-6 and TRBJ1-4; D may be TRBD1 (5 bases). Germline V gene sequence: CDR1 SGHDT, CDR2 YYEEEE. The CDR3 sequence is 17 residues long. The germline V and J ends were trimmed by 0 bases and 0 bases, with 12 bases remaining between them. This CDR3 reads CASSLASKGPTNEKLFF. DNA for the CDR3: TGTGCCAGCAGCTTGGCGAGTAAGGGGCCAACTAATGAAAAACTGTTTTTT.

The V gene is TRBV9, the J gene TRBJ2-3, with D possibly TRBD2 on 6 matching bases. This CDR3 is 14 amino acids long. The V gene's germline CDR1 is SGDLS and CDR2 YYNGEE. Trimming took 4 bases from V and 0 from J, leaving 9 bases between them. CDR3 protein: CASSPRGSTDTQYF. DNA for the CDR3: TGTGCCAGCAGCCCACGGGGGAGCACAGATACGCAGTATTTT.

The V gene is TRBV15, the J gene TRBJ1-1; D ambiguous. Germline CDR1 and CDR2: LNHNV and YYDKDF (reference sequence). V lost 2 bases and J lost 0, with 4 bases in between. This CDR3 spans 13 amino acids. This chain's CDR3 is CATSRTVNTEAFF. CDR3 sequence (DNA): TGTGCCACCAGCAGAACCGTGAACACTGAAGCTTTCTTT.

The CDR3 protein is CASSYSGTTDGELFF. In nucleotides, the CDR3 is TGCGCCAGCAGCTATAGCGGGACAACGGACGGGGAGCTGTTTTTT. The chain is built from TRBV5-1 and TRBJ2-2, with 8 bases lining up with TRBD2. CDR3 size: 15 residues. The germline gives CDR1 SGHRS, CDR2 YFSETQ. The J segment lost 7 bases and the V segment lost 3 bases, leaving 8 bases of the junction unmatched.

V and J are TRBV4-3 and TRBJ1-1; D remains unclear. From germline, CDR1 is LGHNA and CDR2 YSLEER. The CDR3 runs 15 residues. V was shortened by 1 base and J by 10 bases, with 19 bases between the two germline ends. The CDR3 DNA reads as TGCGCCAGCAGCCAAGGGGATTTACGGACGACGGGAGCTTTCTTT. Protein: CASSQGDLRTTGAFF.

The chain joins TRBV10-2 to TRBJ2-7; 8 nucleotides match TRBD2. The CDR3 runs to 15 residues. V shed 2 bases, J shed 4 bases, and the junction held 7 bases outside the gene matches. CDR1 and CDR2 from the germline V gene are WSHSY and SAAADI. The CDR3 loop reads CASSESPRGAYEQYF. CDR3 coding DNA: TGCGCCAGCAGTGAGAGCCCGCGGGGGGCATACGAGCAGTACTTC.

Note on this clone: Other nucleotide sequences in the sample specify the same CDR3. This chain connects TRBV4-2 to TRBJ2-2; possible D gene TRBD1, 5 bases. V dropped 3 bases and J dropped 6 bases, with 5 bases sitting between them. The CDR3 consists of 12 residues. The germline V gene has CDR1 LGHNA and CDR2 YNFKEQ. CDR3 amino acids: CASSQGPGELFF. CDR3 DNA: TGTGCCAGCAGCCAGGGGCCCGGGGAGCTGTTTTTT.

The rearrangement links TRBV5-1 to TRBJ2-1; D unresolved. The CDR3 spans 14 residues. Germline CDR1 and CDR2: SGHRS and YFSETQ. Trimming stripped 6 bases from V and 2 bases from J, with 12 bases between. CDR3 sequence: CASNDKLTYNEQFF. In nucleotides, the CDR3 is TGCGCCAGCAACGACAAACTGACCTACAATGAGCAGTTCTTC.

This clone has just one count. This chain links TRBV19 with TRBJ2-2, with D possibly TRBD1 on 5 matching bases. V was shortened by 5 bases and J by 1 base, with 14 bases between the two germline ends. The germline V gene encodes CDR1 LNHDA and CDR2 SQIVND (reference sequence). CDR3 length: 16 residues. In DNA form, the CDR3 reads TGTGCCAGTAGTTACTTGGCAGGGTGGAACACCGGGGAGCTGTTTTTT. Encoded protein: CASSYLAGWNTGELFF.

The chain recombines TRBV14 with TRBJ2-2, with TRBD2 matching 12 bases. The length of the CDR3 is 16 residues. Per germline, CDR1 SGHDN and CDR2 FVKESK. V lost 4 bases, J lost 5 bases, and 5 bases stayed unmatched. The CDR3 spells CASSPLAGGPTGELFF. CDR3 sequence (DNA): TGTGCCAGCAGCCCGCTAGCGGGGGGGCCAACCGGGGAGCTGTTTTTT. Full variable domain (missing parts from reference TRBV14 and TRBJ2-2): EAGVTQFPSHSVIEKGQTVTLRCDPISGHDNLYWYRRVMGKEIKFLLHFVKESKQDESGMPNNRFLAERTGGTYSTLKVQPAELEDSGVYFCASSPLAGGPTGELFFGEGSRLTVL.

In this sample, this clone turned up a few times. The J gene is TRBJ2-1, the V gene TRBV9, with 8 bases matching TRBD2. The CDR3 has 15 amino acids. CDR1 SGDLS and CDR2 YYNGEE come from the germline V gene. J lost 3 bases, V lost 3 bases, and 5 bases had no gene match. The CDR3 DNA sequence: TGTGCCAGCAGCGCAACTAGCGGACTCTACAATGAGCAGTTCTTC. It is translated as CASSATSGLYNEQFF.

The V gene is TRBV10-3, the J gene TRBJ1-2, with TRBD1 matching 8 bases. J lost 6 bases, V lost 5 bases, and 5 bases had no gene match. The CDR3 is made up of 13 amino acids. Germline V CDR1 and CDR2: ENHRY, SYGVKD. CDR3 sequence reads: CAISKDRENGYTF. In DNA, the CDR3 is TGTGCCATCAGTAAGGACAGGGAGAATGGCTACACCTTC.

This chain uses TRBV29-1 with TRBJ2-6; D remains ambiguous. Germline loops: CDR1 SQVTM, CDR2 ANQGSEA. V was clipped by 6 bases and J by 2 bases, with 11 bases between them. The CDR3 is made up of 14 amino acids. The CDR3 region is CSVTSGAGANVLTF. The CDR3 DNA reads as TGCAGCGTCACGTCTGGGGCTGGGGCCAACGTCCTGACTTTC.